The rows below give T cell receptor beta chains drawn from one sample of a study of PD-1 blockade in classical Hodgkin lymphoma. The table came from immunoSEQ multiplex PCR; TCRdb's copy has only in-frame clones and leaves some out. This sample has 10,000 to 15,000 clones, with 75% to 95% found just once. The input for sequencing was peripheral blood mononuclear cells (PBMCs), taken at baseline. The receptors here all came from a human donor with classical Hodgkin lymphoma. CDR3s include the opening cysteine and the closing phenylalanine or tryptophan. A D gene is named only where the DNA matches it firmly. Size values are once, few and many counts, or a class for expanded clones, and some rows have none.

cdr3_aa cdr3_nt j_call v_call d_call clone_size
CASSLEGGVGQGRSGGYTF TGCGCCAGCAGCTTGGAAGGAGGCGTGGGACAGGGGCGATCTGGGGGCTACACCTTC TRBJ1-2 TRBV5-1 TRBD1 .
CASSLEAGGGYGYTF TGCGCCAGCAGCTTGGAGGCCGGCGGAGGCTATGGCTACACCTTC TRBJ1-2 TRBV5-1 . .
CASSPQGTYEQYF TGTGCCAGCTCACCACAGGGAACCTACGAGCAGTACTTC TRBJ2-7 TRBV18 . .
CASSSLTQALRRYF TGTGCCAGCAGCTCTCTCACGCAGGCTCTACGGCGGTACTTC TRBJ2-7 TRBV11-2 . .
CASSIAGGQGGPQHF TGTGCCAGTAGTATAGCCGGGGGACAGGGCGGACCCCAGCATTTT TRBJ1-5 TRBV19 TRBD1 once
CASSQVQNYGYTF TGTGCCAGCAGCCAAGTCCAGAACTATGGCTACACCTTC TRBJ1-2 TRBV14 . .
CASSLGTGASKEYF TGTGCCAGCAGTTTAGGGACAGGGGCGTCAAAGGAGTACTTC TRBJ2-7 TRBV27 TRBD1 .
CARGRSVANQPQHF TGTGCCAGGGGGAGGTCTGTAGCAAATCAGCCCCAGCATTTT TRBJ1-5 TRBV2 . .
CASSLRQGLTDTQYF TGTGCCAGCAGCCTCAGACAGGGCCTCACAGATACGCAGTATTTT TRBJ2-3 TRBV4-2 TRBD1 .
CASRQTGLSEKLFF TGTGCCAGCAGACAGACAGGGTTGAGTGAAAAACTGTTTTTT TRBJ1-4 TRBV6-6 TRBD1 .
CASSRRPGDRDPNTGELFF TGCGCCAGCAGTCGCCGGCCCGGGGACAGGGACCCGAACACCGGGGAGCTGTTTTTT TRBJ2-2 TRBV5-1 TRBD1 .
CASSSRLAGSEQFF TGCGCCAGCAGCTCCCGACTAGCGGGGAGTGAGCAGTTCTTC TRBJ2-1 TRBV5-1 TRBD2 .
CASSLVASGGAAETQYF TGCGCCAGCAGCTTGGTGGCTAGCGGGGGGGCCGCAGAGACCCAGTACTTC TRBJ2-5 TRBV5-1 TRBD2 .
CASSGTGGPNEKLFF TGCGCCAGCAGCGGCACGGGGGGGCCTAATGAAAAACTGTTTTTT TRBJ1-4 TRBV5-1 . .
CASSVEGRLYGYTF TGTGCCAGCAGCGTAGAGGGACGACTTTATGGCTACACCTTC TRBJ1-2 TRBV7-8 . .
CASSLAAGLGGYTF TGTGCCAGCAGCTTGGCCGCGGGATTGGGGGGCTACACCTTC TRBJ1-2 TRBV5-8 . once
CASTGQTTEAFF TGTGCCAGCACGGGGCAGACCACTGAAGCTTTCTTT TRBJ1-1 TRBV6-6 . .
CAWKPGNGYTF TGTGCCTGGAAGCCTGGGAATGGCTACACCTTC TRBJ1-2 TRBV30 . .
CASSLLGTGMNTEAFF TGCGCCAGCAGCTTGTTAGGGACAGGAATGAACACTGAAGCTTTCTTT TRBJ1-1 TRBV5-1 TRBD1 .
CAWKRGTGAFF TGTGCCTGGAAAAGAGGGACAGGAGCTTTCTTT TRBJ1-1 TRBV30 TRBD1 .
CASSVDRVNTEAFF TGTGCCAGCAGTGTTGACAGGGTGAACACTGAAGCTTTCTTT TRBJ1-1 TRBV6-1 TRBD1 .
CASSQDLRTNYGYTF TGTGCCAGCAGCCAAGATTTAAGGACTAACTATGGCTACACCTTC TRBJ1-2 TRBV14 . .
CASTIQGTNTEAFF TGCGCCAGCACCATACAGGGCACGAACACTGAAGCTTTCTTT TRBJ1-1 TRBV5-1 . .
CASSHDDRGLVYTGELFF TGTGCCAGCAGCCACGATGACAGGGGCTTAGTATACACCGGGGAGCTGTTTTTT TRBJ2-2 TRBV11-3 TRBD1 .